This TCR beta chain derives from a study of shared clonotypes between healthy human individuals. Method: immunoSEQ multiplex PCR; TCRdb's copy keeps in-frame clones and lacks some. The sample holds 2,500,000 or so clones, over 85% seen once. This CDR3 region has 17 residues. The germline CDR1 and CDR2 sequences are LGHNA and YSLEER. With 5 bases clipped from V and 5 bases from J, the junction kept 12 bases outside the gene matches. The chain links TRBV4-3 to TRBJ2-3, with TRBD2 identical over 11 bases. This TCR derives from a man between 18 and 29 years old in good health. Some clones in this sample may be carry-over from other donors' samples. Sequenced: naive CD4+ T cells from PBMCs. Subset denoted: CD45RA+ positively selected. The CDR3 region is CASSTRLAGSTGDTQYF. CDR3 nucleotide sequence: TGCGCCAGCAGCACCCGACTAGCGGGGTCTACGGGAGATACGCAGTATTTT.